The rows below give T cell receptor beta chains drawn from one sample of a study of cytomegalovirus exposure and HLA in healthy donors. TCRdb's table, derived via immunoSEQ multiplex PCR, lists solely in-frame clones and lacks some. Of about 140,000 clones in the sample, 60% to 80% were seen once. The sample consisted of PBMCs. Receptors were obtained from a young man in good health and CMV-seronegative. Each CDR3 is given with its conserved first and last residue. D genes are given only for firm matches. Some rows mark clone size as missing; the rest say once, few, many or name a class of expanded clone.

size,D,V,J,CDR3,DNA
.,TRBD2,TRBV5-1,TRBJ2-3,CASSLEPSGTTDTQYF,TGCGCCAGCAGCTTGGAACCTAGCGGGACCACAGATACGCAGTATTTT
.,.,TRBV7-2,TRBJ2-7,CASTRNQGSSYEQYF,TGTGCCAGCACCAGAAATCAGGGATCTTCCTACGAGCAGTACTTC
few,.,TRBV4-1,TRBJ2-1,CASSQDSYNEQFF,TGCGCCAGCAGCCAAGACTCTTACAATGAGCAGTTCTTC
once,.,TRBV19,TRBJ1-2,CASSIGQYGYTF,TGTGCCAGTAGTATAGGACAGTATGGCTACACCTTC
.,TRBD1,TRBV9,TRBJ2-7,CASSPSGQGPYEQYF,TGTGCCAGCAGCCCTTCTGGACAGGGACCATACGAGCAGTACTTC
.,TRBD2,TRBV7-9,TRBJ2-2,CASRPGLAGVGELFF,TGTGCCAGCAGACCGGGACTAGCGGGAGTCGGGGAGCTGTTTTTT
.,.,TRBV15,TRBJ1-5,CATSSAERGRGQPQHF,TGTGCCACCAGCAGCGCCGAGAGAGGGCGCGGGCAGCCCCAGCATTTT
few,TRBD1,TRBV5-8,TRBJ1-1,CASRRDRLGLEAFF,TGTGCCAGCAGACGGGACAGGTTGGGGCTTGAAGCTTTCTTT
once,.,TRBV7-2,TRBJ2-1,CASSFPVAEQFF,TGTGCCAGCAGCTTTCCCGTGGCTGAGCAGTTCTTC
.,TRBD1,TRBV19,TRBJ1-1,CASSVNTGGNTEAFF,TGTGCCAGTAGTGTCAATACAGGGGGAAACACTGAAGCTTTCTTT
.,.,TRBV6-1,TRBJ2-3,CASSEALALTTDTQYF,TGTGCCAGCAGTGAAGCGTTAGCGTTAACGACAGATACGCAGTATTTT
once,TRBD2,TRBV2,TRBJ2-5,CASSEVAAGEGWETQYF,TGTGCCAGCAGTGAAGTGGCGGCGGGAGAGGGGTGGGAGACCCAGTACTTC
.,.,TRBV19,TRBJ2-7,CASSSQGALFYEQYF,TGTGCCAGTAGTTCTCAAGGGGCACTTTTCTACGAGCAGTACTTC
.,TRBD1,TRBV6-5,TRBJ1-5,CASSYNRGGQPQHF,TGTGCCAGCAGTTACAACAGGGGTGGGCAGCCCCAGCATTTT
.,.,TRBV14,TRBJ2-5,CASSHFRQETQYF,TGTGCCAGCAGCCACTTCCGCCAAGAGACCCAGTACTTC
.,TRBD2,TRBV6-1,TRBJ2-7,CASSLAGGSYEQYF,TGTGCCAGCAGTCTAGCGGGTGGATCCTACGAGCAGTACTTC
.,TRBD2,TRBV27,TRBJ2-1,CASSLDGRAPDEQFF,TGTGCCAGCAGTTTAGACGGGAGGGCCCCGGATGAGCAGTTCTTC
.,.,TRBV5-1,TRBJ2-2,CASSLRETAGELFF,TGCGCCAGCAGCTTAAGAGAAACTGCCGGGGAGCTGTTTTTT
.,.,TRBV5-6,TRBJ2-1,CASSLFTGSEYNEQFF,TGTGCCAGCAGCTTGTTCACCGGGTCAGAATACAATGAGCAGTTCTTC
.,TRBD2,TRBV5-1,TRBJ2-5,CASSFSASGSETQYF,TGCGCCAGCAGCTTTTCGGCTAGCGGGAGTGAGACCCAGTACTTC
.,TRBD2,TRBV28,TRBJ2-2,CASMLAGGPTGELFF,TGTGCCAGCATGCTAGCGGGAGGGCCGACCGGGGAGCTGTTTTTT
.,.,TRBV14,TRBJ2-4,CASSQERGYSTIQYF,TGTGCCAGCAGCCAGGAGAGGGGGTATTCTACTATTCAGTACTTC
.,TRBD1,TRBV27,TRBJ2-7,CASRWTGVGPYEQYF,TGTGCCAGCAGATGGACAGGCGTCGGCCCCTACGAGCAGTACTTC
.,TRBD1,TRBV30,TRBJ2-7,CAWNRGVMTYEQYF,TGTGCCTGGAACAGGGGTGTCATGACCTACGAGCAGTACTTC
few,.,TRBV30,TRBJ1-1,CAWRRGFLEAFF,TGTGCCTGGCGGAGGGGTTTTCTTGAAGCTTTCTTT
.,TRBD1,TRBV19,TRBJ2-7,CASSNPRGRGSYEQYF,TGTGCCAGTAGTAACCCACGGGGCAGGGGGTCCTACGAGCAGTACTTC
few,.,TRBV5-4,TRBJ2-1,CASSFPGTLSKEQFF,TGTGCCAGCAGCTTCCCCGGGACTCTCTCGAAAGAGCAGTTCTTC
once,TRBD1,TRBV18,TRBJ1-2,CASSPGQGTDGYTF,TGTGCCAGCTCACCGGGACAGGGTACGGATGGCTACACCTTC